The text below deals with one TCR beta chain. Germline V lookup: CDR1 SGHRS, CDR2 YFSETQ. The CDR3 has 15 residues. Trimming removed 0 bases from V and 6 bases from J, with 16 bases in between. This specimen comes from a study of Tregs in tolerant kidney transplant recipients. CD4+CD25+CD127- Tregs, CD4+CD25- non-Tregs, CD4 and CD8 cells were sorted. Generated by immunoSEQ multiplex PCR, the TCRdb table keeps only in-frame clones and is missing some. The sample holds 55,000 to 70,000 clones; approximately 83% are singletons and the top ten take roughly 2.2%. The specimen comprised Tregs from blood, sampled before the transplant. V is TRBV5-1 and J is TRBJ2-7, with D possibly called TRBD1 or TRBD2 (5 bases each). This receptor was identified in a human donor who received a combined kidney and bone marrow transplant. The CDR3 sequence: CASSLGGRAISEQYF. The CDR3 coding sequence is TGCGCCAGCAGCTTGGGGGGACGGGCGATTAGCGAGCAGTACTTC.